The T cell receptor (beta chain) described here comes from a study of T cell responses to AZD1222 COVID-19 vaccine. Assay: immunoSEQ multiplex PCR; the TCRdb copy retains only in-frame clones and omits some. The sample includes some 160,000 clones, around 94% seen only once; the top ten take over 0.7%. Broader study findings: Researchers took repertoire samples only after the peak T cell response had come. Recipients of two AZD1222 doses showed rising Spike-specific TCR breadth and depth. A reported finding is that nearly half of spike-specific TCRs target unmutated variant regions. Donors skewed white British and female; clonal diversity was possibly underestimated.

This CDR3 is 13 amino acids long. V was clipped by 0 bases and J by 4 bases, with 4 bases between them. Germline lookup yields CDR1 SGHRS and CDR2 YFSETQ. Comments on this clone: Its antigen is as yet unknown. Other DNA sequences in the same sample also yield this CDR3.

The source of this sequence is an adult in good health. This sample comprised peripheral blood, obtained on day 0 of AZD1222 vaccination. The V gene is TRBV5-1, the J gene TRBJ2-2; D gene ambiguous. CDR3 bases: TGCGCCAGCAGCTTGGAAGGCACCGGGGAGCTGTTTTTT. It yields the protein CASSLEGTGELFF. Drawing the rest from reference TRBV5-1 and TRBJ2-2, the complete variable domain is KAGVTQTPRYLIKTRGQQVTLSCSPISGHRSVSWYQQTPGQGLQFLFEYFSETQRNKGNFPGRFSGRQFSNSRSEMNVSTLELGDSALYLCASSLEGTGELFFGEGSRLTVL.